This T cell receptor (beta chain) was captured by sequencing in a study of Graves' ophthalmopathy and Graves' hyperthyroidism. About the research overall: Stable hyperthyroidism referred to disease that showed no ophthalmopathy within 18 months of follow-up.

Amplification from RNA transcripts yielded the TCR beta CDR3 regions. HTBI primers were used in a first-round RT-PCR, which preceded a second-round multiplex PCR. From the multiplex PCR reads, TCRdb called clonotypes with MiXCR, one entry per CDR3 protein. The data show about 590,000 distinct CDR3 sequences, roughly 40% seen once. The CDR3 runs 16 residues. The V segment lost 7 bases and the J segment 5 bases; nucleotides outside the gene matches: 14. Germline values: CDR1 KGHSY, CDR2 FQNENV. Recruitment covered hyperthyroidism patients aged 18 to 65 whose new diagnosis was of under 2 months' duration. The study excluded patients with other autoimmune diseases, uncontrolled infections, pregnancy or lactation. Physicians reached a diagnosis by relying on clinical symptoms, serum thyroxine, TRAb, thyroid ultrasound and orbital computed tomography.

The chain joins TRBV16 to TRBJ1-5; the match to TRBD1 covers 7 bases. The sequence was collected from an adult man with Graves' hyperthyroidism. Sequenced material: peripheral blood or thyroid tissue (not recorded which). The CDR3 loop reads CASISRQGIGYQPQHF. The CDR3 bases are TGTGCCAGCATAAGCCGACAGGGAATCGGGTATCAGCCCCAGCATTTT.